Listed below are T cell receptor beta chains from one sample, sequenced in a study of blood T cell repertoires in COVID-19. TCRdb's copy holds only in-frame clones and misses some; the assay was immunoSEQ multiplex PCR. The table records roughly 98,000 clones, 80% to 95% of them present only once. The sequenced material came from peripheral blood. These receptors all come from a woman aged 60 to 75 with active COVID-19. Both conserved end residues are part of each CDR3. Fields, in order: D gene, V gene, clone size, J gene, CDR3 protein, CDR3 DNA. D genes are given only for firm matches. Clone size is given for some rows only: seen once, a few or many times, or a class if the clone is expanded.

d_call: TRBD2; v_call: TRBV19; clone_size: .; j_call: TRBJ2-2; cdr3_aa: CASSTLSSGVTGELFF; cdr3_nt: TGTGCCAGTAGTACCCTCTCTAGCGGGGTAACCGGGGAGCTGTTTTTT
d_call: TRBD1; v_call: TRBV4-1; clone_size: once; j_call: TRBJ2-5; cdr3_aa: CASSPIGQGEETQYF; cdr3_nt: TGCGCCAGCAGCCCTATAGGACAGGGGGAAGAGACCCAGTACTTC
d_call: TRBD2; v_call: TRBV27; clone_size: .; j_call: TRBJ2-1; cdr3_aa: CASRTLAGVGNEQFF; cdr3_nt: TGTGCCAGCCGTACCTTAGCGGGAGTTGGGAATGAGCAGTTCTTC
d_call: TRBD1; v_call: TRBV6-2/TRBV6-3; clone_size: once; j_call: TRBJ1-1; cdr3_aa: CASSSTKGAKEAFF; cdr3_nt: TGTGCCAGCAGTTCGACCAAGGGGGCCAAGGAAGCTTTCTTT
d_call: TRBD1; v_call: TRBV28; clone_size: .; j_call: TRBJ1-6; cdr3_aa: CASKWTGVNSPLHF; cdr3_nt: TGTGCCAGCAAATGGACAGGGGTAAATTCACCCCTCCACTTT
d_call: TRBD1; v_call: TRBV5-4; clone_size: .; j_call: TRBJ2-7; cdr3_aa: CASSAKTGTSYEQYF; cdr3_nt: TGTGCCAGCAGCGCAAAGACAGGGACCTCCTACGAGCAGTACTTC
d_call: .; v_call: TRBV6-5; clone_size: .; j_call: TRBJ2-7; cdr3_aa: CASIFSGSTYEQYF; cdr3_nt: TGTGCCAGCATCTTCTCAGGGTCGACCTACGAGCAGTACTTC
d_call: .; v_call: TRBV18; clone_size: .; j_call: TRBJ1-1; cdr3_aa: CASSPRGQRNTEAFF; cdr3_nt: TGTGCCAGCTCACCTAGGGGACAACGGAACACTGAAGCTTTCTTT
d_call: TRBD2; v_call: TRBV11-2; clone_size: .; j_call: TRBJ2-1; cdr3_aa: CASSSLAGSSYNEQFF; cdr3_nt: TGTGCCAGCAGCTCGCTAGCGGGGAGCTCCTACAATGAGCAGTTCTTC
d_call: TRBD2; v_call: TRBV11-2; clone_size: .; j_call: TRBJ2-7; cdr3_aa: CASSSRGEGSYEQYF; cdr3_nt: TGTGCCAGCAGCTCCCGGGGGGAGGGGAGCTACGAGCAGTACTTC
d_call: TRBD2; v_call: TRBV5-1; clone_size: .; j_call: TRBJ2-3; cdr3_aa: CASSPGTSGRGDTQYF; cdr3_nt: TGCGCCAGCAGCCCTGGGACTAGCGGGAGGGGAGATACGCAGTATTTT
d_call: TRBD2; v_call: TRBV7-8; clone_size: .; j_call: TRBJ2-3; cdr3_aa: CASSFLAGGGTDTQYF; cdr3_nt: TGTGCCAGCAGCTTCCTAGCGGGAGGAGGCACAGATACGCAGTATTTT
d_call: TRBD1; v_call: TRBV6-1; clone_size: .; j_call: TRBJ2-5; cdr3_aa: CASSGIPSGTGKETQYF; cdr3_nt: TGTGCCAGCAGTGGGATCCCTTCCGGGACAGGCAAAGAGACCCAGTACTTC
d_call: .; v_call: TRBV28; clone_size: .; j_call: TRBJ1-2; cdr3_aa: CASSSGSYGYTF; cdr3_nt: TGTGCCAGCAGTTCGGGTAGCTATGGCTACACCTTC
d_call: TRBD2; v_call: TRBV11-3; clone_size: .; j_call: TRBJ2-3; cdr3_aa: CASSHGLADSSTDTQYF; cdr3_nt: TGTGCCAGCAGCCACGGACTAGCGGACTCTAGCACAGATACGCAGTATTTT
d_call: TRBD1; v_call: TRBV3-1/TRBV3-2; clone_size: .; j_call: TRBJ2-7; cdr3_aa: CASSQGTGHTYEQYF; cdr3_nt: TGTGCCAGCAGCCAAGGGACAGGGCACACCTACGAGCAGTACTTC
d_call: TRBD2; v_call: TRBV28; clone_size: .; j_call: TRBJ2-7; cdr3_aa: CASSFSLGASGGTSSYEQYF; cdr3_nt: TGTGCCAGCAGTTTCTCACTCGGGGCTAGCGGGGGGACGAGCTCCTACGAGCAGTACTTC
d_call: .; v_call: TRBV19; clone_size: .; j_call: TRBJ2-7; cdr3_aa: CASSIGTLSYEQYF; cdr3_nt: TGTGCCAGTAGTATAGGGACACTTTCCTACGAGCAGTACTTC
d_call: .; v_call: TRBV19; clone_size: .; j_call: TRBJ2-4; cdr3_aa: CASRGPPTDIQYF; cdr3_nt: TGTGCCAGTAGGGGGCCGCCGACCGACATTCAGTACTTC
d_call: TRBD1; v_call: TRBV19; clone_size: once; j_call: TRBJ1-5; cdr3_aa: CASQRDRVSNQPQHF; cdr3_nt: TGTGCCAGTCAAAGAGACAGGGTTAGCAATCAGCCCCAGCATTTT
d_call: .; v_call: TRBV28; clone_size: .; j_call: TRBJ1-5; cdr3_aa: CASRYPIGGNQPQHF; cdr3_nt: TGTGCCAGCAGATACCCTATCGGAGGCAATCAGCCCCAGCATTTT
d_call: TRBD1; v_call: TRBV28; clone_size: .; j_call: TRBJ1-3; cdr3_aa: CASSLVPGQGSYTIYF; cdr3_nt: TGTGCCAGCAGTTTAGTACCGGGACAGGGGAGCTACACCATATATTTT
d_call: TRBD1; v_call: TRBV10-3; clone_size: .; j_call: TRBJ1-5; cdr3_aa: CAIQQGNNQPQHF; cdr3_nt: TGTGCCATCCAACAGGGGAATAATCAGCCCCAGCATTTT
d_call: TRBD2; v_call: TRBV5-4; clone_size: .; j_call: TRBJ2-2; cdr3_aa: CASNSKLAGAGGELFF; cdr3_nt: TGTGCCAGCAACTCGAAACTAGCGGGGGCCGGGGGGGAGCTGTTTTTT
d_call: .; v_call: TRBV28; clone_size: .; j_call: TRBJ1-1; cdr3_aa: CASSPLQGLNTEAFF; cdr3_nt: TGTGCCAGCAGTCCTCTACAGGGCCTGAACACTGAAGCTTTCTTT
d_call: .; v_call: TRBV3-1/TRBV3-2; clone_size: .; j_call: TRBJ1-5; cdr3_aa: CASSQDSGHSNQPQHF; cdr3_nt: TGTGCCAGCAGCCAAGATTCAGGACACAGCAATCAGCCCCAGCATTTT
d_call: .; v_call: TRBV3-1/TRBV3-2; clone_size: .; j_call: TRBJ1-5; cdr3_aa: CASSPKGTTGGQPQHF; cdr3_nt: TGTGCCAGCAGTCCCAAAGGGACTACCGGCGGTCAGCCCCAGCATTTT
d_call: .; v_call: TRBV19; clone_size: .; j_call: TRBJ2-7; cdr3_aa: CASSSQGSTHEQYF; cdr3_nt: TGTGCCAGTAGTTCCCAGGGGTCAACCCACGAGCAGTACTTC
d_call: .; v_call: TRBV9; clone_size: .; j_call: TRBJ2-6; cdr3_aa: CASSGGHSSGANVLTF; cdr3_nt: TGTGCCAGCAGCGGCGGACACTCCTCTGGGGCCAACGTCCTGACTTTC
d_call: .; v_call: TRBV18; clone_size: .; j_call: TRBJ1-1; cdr3_aa: CASSETGAPSTEAFF; cdr3_nt: TGTGCCAGCTCCGAGACAGGCGCCCCAAGCACTGAAGCTTTCTTT
d_call: .; v_call: TRBV5-1; clone_size: .; j_call: TRBJ2-3; cdr3_aa: CASSLDRSTDTQYF; cdr3_nt: TGCGCCAGCAGCCTTGACAGGAGCACAGATACGCAGTATTTT
d_call: .; v_call: TRBV11-3; clone_size: .; j_call: TRBJ2-2; cdr3_aa: CASSPWDTRNTGELFF; cdr3_nt: TGTGCCAGCAGCCCATGGGACACGAGAAACACCGGGGAGCTGTTTTTT
d_call: TRBD2; v_call: TRBV3-1/TRBV3-2; clone_size: .; j_call: TRBJ2-1; cdr3_aa: CASSQTSGRLEQFF; cdr3_nt: TGTGCCAGCAGCCAAACTAGCGGGAGGCTCGAGCAGTTCTTC
d_call: .; v_call: TRBV2; clone_size: .; j_call: TRBJ2-1; cdr3_aa: CASTKTVSYNEQFF; cdr3_nt: TGTGCCAGCACCAAGACAGTCTCCTACAATGAGCAGTTCTTC
d_call: .; v_call: TRBV6-5; clone_size: .; j_call: TRBJ1-1; cdr3_aa: CASSYSRGGTEAFF; cdr3_nt: TGTGCCAGCAGTTACTCGAGAGGAGGGACTGAAGCTTTCTTT
d_call: TRBD1; v_call: TRBV7-9; clone_size: once; j_call: TRBJ1-3; cdr3_aa: CASSRTGSSGNTIYF; cdr3_nt: TGTGCCAGCAGTCGGACAGGATCCTCTGGAAACACCATATATTTT
d_call: .; v_call: TRBV5-5; clone_size: .; j_call: TRBJ2-3; cdr3_aa: CASSLQYTTDTQYF; cdr3_nt: TGTGCCAGCAGCCTGCAGTACACCACAGATACGCAGTATTTT
d_call: .; v_call: TRBV29-1; clone_size: .; j_call: TRBJ2-7; cdr3_aa: CSVEISGTYEQYF; cdr3_nt: TGCAGCGTTGAAATCAGCGGCACCTACGAGCAGTACTTC
d_call: .; v_call: TRBV12-3/TRBV12-4; clone_size: .; j_call: TRBJ1-1; cdr3_aa: CASRQGTNTEAFF; cdr3_nt: TGTGCCAGCAGACAGGGAACGAACACTGAAGCTTTCTTT
d_call: TRBD2; v_call: TRBV5-4; clone_size: .; j_call: TRBJ2-1; cdr3_aa: CASSRAGQQFF; cdr3_nt: TGTGCCAGCAGCCGAGCGGGGCAGCAGTTCTTC